These 7 T cell receptor beta chains came from one sample sequenced in a study of T cells in Graves' hyperthyroidism and ophthalmopathy. RNA transcripts provided the source from which TCR beta CDR3 regions were amplified. The TCR CDR3 first-round RT-PCR relied on the HTBI primer set. In TCRdb, the multiplex PCR reads were re-called with MiXCR into one record per CDR3 protein. The sample contains about 520,000 distinct CDR3 sequences, roughly a quarter of which appear only once. The sequenced material came from blood. The receptors were sampled from a woman under 40 with Graves' ophthalmopathy.

This clonotype was recorded at least ten times. The chain has TRBV27 and TRBJ1-1, with 9 bases fitting TRBD1. Losses at the gene ends were 8 bases for V and 5 bases for J; bases not matched to a gene: 12. There are 15 residues in the CDR3. Per the germline V gene, CDR1 is MNHEY and CDR2 is SMNVEV (reference sequence). The CDR3 coding sequence is TGTGCCAGCCGAGCCTCCGGGACAGGGAGGACTGAAGCTTTCTTT. Its translation is CASRASGTGRTEAFF.

Comments on this clonotype: This may arise from a read error, as a much more abundant clone is one base away. This chain connects TRBV20-1 to TRBJ1-5, with TRBD1 as a possible D gene (6 bases). Germline CDR1 and CDR2: DFQATT and SNEGSKA (reference sequence). V was shortened by 2 bases and J by 5 bases, with 7 bases between the two germline ends. This CDR3 region has 12 residues. The CDR3 protein is CSARPGDQPQHF. CDR3 nucleotides: TGCAGTGCTAGACCAGGGGATCAGCCCCAGCATTTT.

This clonotype showed up many times. The chain combines TRBV24-1 with TRBJ2-5; 9 nucleotides match TRBD2. V trimming: 4 bases; J trimming: 7 bases; junction bases outside the gene matches: 6. CDR1 and CDR2 from the germline V gene are KGHDR and SFDVKD. This CDR3 contains 14 residues. The CDR3, as DNA: TGTGCCACCAGTGAGGGGACTAGCTTGGGGACCCAGTACTTC. It codes for CATSEGTSLGTQYF.

Comment on this clonotype: A single base separates this from a much larger clone, so it may be a read error. The chain has TRBV20-1 and TRBJ2-7, with D perhaps matching TRBD2 (6 bases). The CDR3 totals 15 residues. V was shortened by 5 bases and J by 3 bases, with 20 bases between the two germline ends. Germline V CDR1 and CDR2: DFQATT, SNEGSKA (reference sequence). The CDR3 loop reads CSASREAALHYEQYF. CDR3 DNA sequence: TGCAGTGCTTCGAGGGAGGCAGCTTTACACTACGAGCAGTACTTC.

This clonotype was recorded many times. The chain joins TRBV18 to TRBJ1-1; D is undetermined. CDR3 size: 13 residues. V shed 2 bases and J shed 3 bases, with 7 bases lying between them. From germline, CDR1 is KGHSH and CDR2 LQKENI. The CDR3 sequence: CASSPGFDTEAFF. The CDR3 bases are TGTGCCAGCTCACCAGGGTTCGACACTGAAGCTTTCTTT.

This clonotype was counted ten times or more. CDR3 protein: CASSVAGYSYEQYF. In DNA form, the CDR3 reads TGTGCCAGCAGCGTAGCTGGCTATTCCTACGAGCAGTACTTC. V and J are TRBV9 and TRBJ2-7; no firm D call. Germline-derived CDR1 and CDR2 are SGDLS and YYNGEE. The CDR3 loop spans 14 amino acids. Trimming stripped 0 bases from V and 1 base from J, with 8 bases between.

This clonotype was observed a handful of times. Sequence at one end of the junction differs from germline and may be a read error. The V gene is TRBV12-3 or TRBV12-4, the J gene TRBJ2-7, with D maybe TRBD1 (5 bases). The CDR3 has 14 residues. The CDR3 DNA is TGTGCCAGCAGTTTAGGGATAGGGGCCTACGATCAGTACTTC. Protein sequence: CASSLGIGAYDQYF.